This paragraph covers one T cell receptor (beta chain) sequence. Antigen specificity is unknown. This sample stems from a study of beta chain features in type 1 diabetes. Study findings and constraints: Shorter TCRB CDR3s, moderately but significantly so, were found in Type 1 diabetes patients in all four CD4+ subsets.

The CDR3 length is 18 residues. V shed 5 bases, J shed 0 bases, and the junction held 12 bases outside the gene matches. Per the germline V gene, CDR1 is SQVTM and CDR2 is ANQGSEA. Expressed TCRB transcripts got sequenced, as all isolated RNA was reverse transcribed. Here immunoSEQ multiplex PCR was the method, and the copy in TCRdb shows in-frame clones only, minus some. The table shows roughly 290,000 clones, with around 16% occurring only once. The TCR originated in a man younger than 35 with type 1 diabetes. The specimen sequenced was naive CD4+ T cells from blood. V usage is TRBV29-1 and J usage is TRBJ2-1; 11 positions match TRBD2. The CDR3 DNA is TGCAGCGTTTTTGTACGGAGTAGCGGGAGGGCCTCCTACAATGAGCAGTTCTTC. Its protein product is CSVFVRSSGRASYNEQFF.